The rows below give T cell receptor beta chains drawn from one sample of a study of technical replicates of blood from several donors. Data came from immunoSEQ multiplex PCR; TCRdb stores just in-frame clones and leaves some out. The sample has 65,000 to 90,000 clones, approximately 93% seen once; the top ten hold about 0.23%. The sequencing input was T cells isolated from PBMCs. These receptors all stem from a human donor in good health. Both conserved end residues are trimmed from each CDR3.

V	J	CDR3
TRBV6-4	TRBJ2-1	ASSIRLVEANEQF
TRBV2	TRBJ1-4	ASTGTGQKLF
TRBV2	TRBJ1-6	ASRAGQGNSPLH
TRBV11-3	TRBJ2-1	ASSLGLAAYSSREF
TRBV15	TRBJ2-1	ATSRARDRNNEQF
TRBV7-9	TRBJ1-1	ASSSRTGDNWAF
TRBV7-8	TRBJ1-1	ASSLGGLPEAF
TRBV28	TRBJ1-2	ASSYVGTESYGYT
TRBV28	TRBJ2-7	ASSLYEQY
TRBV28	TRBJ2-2	ASSFRNTGELF
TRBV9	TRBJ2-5	ASSLGGYQETQY
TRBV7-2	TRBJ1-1	ASRLGGFMNTEAF
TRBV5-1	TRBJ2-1	ASSSFSGIFNEQF
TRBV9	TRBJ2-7	ASSVTGMGY
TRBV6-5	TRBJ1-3	ASSPREVPGNTIY
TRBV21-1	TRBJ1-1	ASSKVKQGRGSEAF
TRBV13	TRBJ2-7	ASSETTGSYEQY
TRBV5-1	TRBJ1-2	ASSSHRGGGGYT
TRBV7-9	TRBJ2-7	ASSFSDEQY
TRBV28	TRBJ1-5	ASSSGQGAVESNQPQH
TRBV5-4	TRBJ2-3	ASSLVADPGGQY
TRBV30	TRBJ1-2	AWSVRREYGYT
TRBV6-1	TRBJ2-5	ASSVRSGDGETQY
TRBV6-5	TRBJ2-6	ASSYIRSSGANVLT
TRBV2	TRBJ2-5	ASSEPSGSGETQY
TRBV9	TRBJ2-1	ASSTGLTHYNEQF
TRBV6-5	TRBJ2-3	ASSYSKASTDTQY
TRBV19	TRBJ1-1	ASQPQGPEPEAF
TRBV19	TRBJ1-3	ASSQLGQVGLYSGNTIY
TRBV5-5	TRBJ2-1	ASSQGDRTYNEQF
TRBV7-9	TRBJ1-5	ASSLGGQPQH
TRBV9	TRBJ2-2	ASSPSGRPTGELF
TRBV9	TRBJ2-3	ASSVDPSGRTDTQY
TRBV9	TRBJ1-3	ASSVGQGNTIY
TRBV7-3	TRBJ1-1	ASSLKGGRGGTEAF
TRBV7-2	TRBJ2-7	ASTDRGVGEQY
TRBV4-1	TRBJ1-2	ASSQQRYGYT
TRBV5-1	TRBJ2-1	ASSLRTGGGIEQF
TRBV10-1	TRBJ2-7	ASSDQRQGTYEQY
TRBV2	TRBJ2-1	ATAGDRTSNEQF
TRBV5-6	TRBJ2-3	ASSTDLAGGPLDTQY
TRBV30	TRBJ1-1	AWIVERVNTEAF
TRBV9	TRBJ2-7	ASSFTGQGYEQY
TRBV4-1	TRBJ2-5	ASSYPGTSGQETQY